The source of this T cell receptor beta chain is a study of blood T cells in healthy people across ages. Study-level points and caveats: Nothing was known about donor CMV status, and this possibly confounded expanded clonotype changes.

It was with a sample-barcoded 5' primer and a J-beta primer mix that a second PCR of about 7 to 12 cycles was run. One entry per CDR3 protein, called by TCRdb with MiXCR from the 5' RACE reads. The sample includes under 2 million distinct CDR3 sequences, about 32% of them seen just once. Per germline, CDR1 MNHEY and CDR2 SVGAGI. The V segment lost 8 bases and the J segment 3 bases; nucleotides outside the gene matches: 8. The CDR3 runs to 14 residues. On this clonotype itself: Its antigen remains unknown.

The source of this sequence is a woman aged 25 to 45 in good health. The gene calls are TRBV6-5 and TRBJ1-1; the match to TRBD1 covers 8 bases. The sequenced sample consisted of blood. CDR3 nucleotides: TGTGCCAGCGGAAAAGACAGGGGCGACACTGAAGCTTTCTTT. Translation: CASGKDRGDTEAFF.